This T cell receptor (beta chain) came from a study of T-cell reconstitution after alpha-beta-depleted transplantation in children. Unique molecular identifiers were incorporated into the prepared TCRbeta library. TCRdb re-called the PCR reads through MiXCR, storing one row per CDR3 protein. The table has about 350,000 distinct CDR3 sequences, about an eighth seen once. This clonotype has ten or more counts. Germline CDR1 reads ENHRY; CDR2 reads SYGVKD. Trimming took 7 bases from V and 1 from J, leaving 11 bases between them. The CDR3 sequence is 14 residues long. The TCR sequence derives from a human donor who donated a stem cell graft to a child with Fanconi anemia. The chain carries TRBV10-3 and TRBJ2-1; D gene uncertain. The sequencing here drew on PBMCs, taken from the stem cell graft. This chain's CDR3 is CAIKVGESYNEQFF. Written as DNA, the CDR3 is TGTGCCATCAAGGTGGGTGAGTCCTACAATGAGCAGTTCTTC.